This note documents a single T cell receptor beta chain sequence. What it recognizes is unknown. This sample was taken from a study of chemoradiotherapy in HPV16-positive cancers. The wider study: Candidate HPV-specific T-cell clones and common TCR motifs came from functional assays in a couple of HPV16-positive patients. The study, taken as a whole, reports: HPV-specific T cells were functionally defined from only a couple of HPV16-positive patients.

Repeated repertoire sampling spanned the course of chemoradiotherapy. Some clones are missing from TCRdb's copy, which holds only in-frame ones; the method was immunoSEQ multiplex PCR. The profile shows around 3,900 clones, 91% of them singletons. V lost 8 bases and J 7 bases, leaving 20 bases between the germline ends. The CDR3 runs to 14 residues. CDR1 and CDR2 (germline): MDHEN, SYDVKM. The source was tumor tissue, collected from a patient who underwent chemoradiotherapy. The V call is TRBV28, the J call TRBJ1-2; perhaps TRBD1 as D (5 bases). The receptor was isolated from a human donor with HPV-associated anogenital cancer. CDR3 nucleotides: TGTGCCAGCTCCCTTACCGGGACTCAGGGTGGCTACACCTTC. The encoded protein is CASSLTGTQGGYTF.